This TCR beta chain was documented in a study of long-term antiretroviral therapy in people with HIV. Study-wide results and limits: Relative to control repertoires, HIV repertoires exhibited narrower CDR3 length ranges. Absence of data on ART adherence, viral resistance or therapy changes was noted. Blood dates from the mid-2000s to the late 2010s, possibly under older ART regimens.

V was clipped by 1 base and J by 7 bases, with 10 bases between them. The CDR3 totals 13 residues. Germline loops: CDR1 SGHNT, CDR2 YYREEE (reference sequence). Donors each had at least one pre-ART PBMC sample and at least two post-ART ones. A word on this clone: Its specificity is unknown.

A v3.0 immunoSEQ assay was performed at survey level. Sequencing used immunoSEQ multiplex PCR; TCRdb keeps in-frame clones, though not all of them. The sample has 25,000 to 35,000 clones; roughly nine tenths are singletons. The sequence came from a man aged 45-65 years with HIV. This specimen was unsorted PBMCs, taken around 5 years before starting antiretroviral therapy. The gene calls are TRBV5-4 and TRBJ2-3; unclear D gene. CDR3 DNA: TGTGCCAGCAGCTTGTCCCCGGACCATACGCAGTATTTT. It specifies CASSLSPDHTQYF.